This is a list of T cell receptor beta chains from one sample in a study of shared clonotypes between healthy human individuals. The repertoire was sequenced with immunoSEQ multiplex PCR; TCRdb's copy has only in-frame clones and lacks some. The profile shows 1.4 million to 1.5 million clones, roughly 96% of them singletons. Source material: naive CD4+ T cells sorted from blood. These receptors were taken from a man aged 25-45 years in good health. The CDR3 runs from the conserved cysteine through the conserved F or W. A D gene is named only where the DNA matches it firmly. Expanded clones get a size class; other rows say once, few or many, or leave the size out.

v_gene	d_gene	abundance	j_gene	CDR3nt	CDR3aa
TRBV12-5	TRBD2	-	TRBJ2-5	TGTGCTAGTGGTTTGGTACAGAGCGGGGCGTGGGAGACCCAGTACTTC	CASGLVQSGAWETQYF
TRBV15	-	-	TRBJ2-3	TGTGCCACCAGCAGAGACGTAAGGGGGCGGGGTAGGAGGACAGATACGCAGTATTTT	CATSRDVRGRGRRTDTQYF
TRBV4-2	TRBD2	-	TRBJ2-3	TGTGCCAGCAGCCAAGGAAAGGAGGGACTAGCGGGAGGGTGGAATACGCAGTATTTT	CASSQGKEGLAGGWNTQYF
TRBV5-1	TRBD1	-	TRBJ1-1	TGCGCCAGCAGCCCCGACAGGGGAGACACTGAAGCTTTCTTT	CASSPDRGDTEAFF
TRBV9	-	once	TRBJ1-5	TGTGCCAGCAGCGAGAGTGTTAATGATCAGCCCCAGCATTTT	CASSESVNDQPQHF
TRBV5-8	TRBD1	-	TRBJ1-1	TGTGCCAGCAGGGTGACAGGGGGCCGTGTCACTGAAGCTTTCTTT	CASRVTGGRVTEAFF
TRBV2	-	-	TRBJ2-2	TGTGCCAGCAGTGAGACGTGGGCCACCGGGGAGCTGTTTTTT	CASSETWATGELFF
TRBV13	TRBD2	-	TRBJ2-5	TGTGCCAGCAGCTTACTCCGGGCCGGGGGGGGTGAGACCCAGTACTTC	CASSLLRAGGGETQYF
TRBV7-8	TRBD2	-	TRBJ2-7	TGTGCCAGCAGCCACGGGACTAGCCCGGCCTACGAGCAGTACTTC	CASSHGTSPAYEQYF
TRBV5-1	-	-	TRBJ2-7	TGCGCCAGCAGCTTGGACGGATATTACGAGCAGTACTTC	CASSLDGYYEQYF
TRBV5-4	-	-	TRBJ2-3	TGTGCCAGCAGACCGGCGCGGGCAGATACGCAGTATTTT	CASRPARADTQYF
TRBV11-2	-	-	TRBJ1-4	TGTGCCAGCAGCTTCGGGGGGCGAAAACTGTTTTTT	CASSFGGRKLFF
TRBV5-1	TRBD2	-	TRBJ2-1	TGCGCCAGCAGCTTGCTAGCGGGCGGAATCAACAATGAGCAGTTCTTC	CASSLLAGGINNEQFF
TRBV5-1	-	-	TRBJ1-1	TGCGCCAGCAGCTTGGTTGGGGGGAACACTGAAGCTTTCTTT	CASSLVGGNTEAFF
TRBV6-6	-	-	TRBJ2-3	TGTGCCAGCACGGGAACAGATACGCAGTATTTT	CASTGTDTQYF
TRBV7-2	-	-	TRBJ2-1	TGTGCCAGCAGCTCCGACTCCTGGGGGCTAGTTCTCTACAATGAGCAGTTCTTC	CASSSDSWGLVLYNEQFF
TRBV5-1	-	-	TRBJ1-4	TGCGCCAGCAGGATCTTGGGCCTGAGGGGTGAAAAACTGTTTTTT	CASRILGLRGEKLFF